These T cell receptor beta chains were read from a single sample in a study of blood T cell repertoires in COVID-19. Assay used: immunoSEQ multiplex PCR; TCRdb lists only in-frame clones, some missing. The sample carries a few hundred thousand clones, roughly 90% recorded once. The material sequenced was PBMCs or T cells enriched from blood (not recorded which). The receptors derive from a woman aged 25 to 39 who had recovered from COVID-19. CDR3s include the opening cysteine and the closing phenylalanine or tryptophan. The order of the fields is D gene, J gene, clone size, V gene, CDR3 protein, CDR3 DNA. The D gene is left open where the match is weak. Some rows mark clone size as missing; the rest say once, few, many or name a class of expanded clone.

d_gene: TRBD2; j_gene: TRBJ2-3; abundance: -; v_gene: TRBV5-5; CDR3aa: CASSLPAGGPDTQYF; CDR3nt: TGTGCCAGCAGCCTCCCAGCGGGGGGGCCAGATACGCAGTATTTT
d_gene: -; j_gene: TRBJ1-2; abundance: -; v_gene: TRBV5-1; CDR3aa: CASSLAEAGSNYGYTF; CDR3nt: TGCGCCAGCAGCTTGGCCGAGGCGGGGAGCAACTATGGCTACACCTTC
d_gene: TRBD1; j_gene: TRBJ2-3; abundance: -; v_gene: TRBV9; CDR3aa: CASSGTQGSLTDTQYF; CDR3nt: TGTGCCAGCAGCGGTACACAGGGGTCTCTCACAGATACGCAGTATTTT
d_gene: -; j_gene: TRBJ2-1; abundance: -; v_gene: TRBV3-1/TRBV3-2; CDR3aa: CASSQDPTGSYNEQFF; CDR3nt: TGTGCCAGCAGCCAAGATCCGACGGGCTCCTACAATGAGCAGTTCTTC
d_gene: TRBD2; j_gene: TRBJ2-2; abundance: -; v_gene: TRBV2; CDR3aa: CASSEGGLAGVRTGELFF; CDR3nt: TGTGCCAGCAGTGAAGGTGGGCTAGCGGGGGTAAGGACCGGGGAGCTGTTTTTT
d_gene: -; j_gene: TRBJ1-2; abundance: few; v_gene: TRBV9; CDR3aa: CASSEQGNYGYTF; CDR3nt: TGTGCCAGCAGTGAACAGGGAAACTATGGCTACACCTTC
d_gene: TRBD1; j_gene: TRBJ1-2; abundance: once; v_gene: TRBV29-1; CDR3aa: CSGAGGNYGYTF; CDR3nt: TGCAGCGGGGCAGGGGGCAACTATGGCTACACCTTC
d_gene: -; j_gene: TRBJ1-2; abundance: -; v_gene: TRBV28; CDR3aa: CASSLSTVDYGYTF; CDR3nt: TGTGCCAGCAGTTTGAGCACAGTGGACTATGGCTACACCTTC
d_gene: TRBD1; j_gene: TRBJ1-1; abundance: -; v_gene: TRBV2; CDR3aa: CASSGRGRTEAFF; CDR3nt: TGTGCCAGCAGCGGCAGGGGGAGGACTGAAGCTTTCTTT
d_gene: -; j_gene: TRBJ2-7; abundance: -; v_gene: TRBV12-3/TRBV12-4; CDR3aa: CASRRGGPYEQYF; CDR3nt: TGTGCCAGCAGGAGGGGGGGCCCCTACGAGCAGTACTTC
d_gene: -; j_gene: TRBJ1-2; abundance: few; v_gene: TRBV7-2; CDR3aa: CASSSGEPGYGYTF; CDR3nt: TGTGCCAGCAGCTCCGGGGAGCCGGGCTATGGCTACACCTTC
d_gene: TRBD1; j_gene: TRBJ2-2; abundance: -; v_gene: TRBV30; CDR3aa: CAWSTRTGLVTGELFF; CDR3nt: TGTGCCTGGAGTACTCGGACAGGCCTGGTCACCGGGGAGCTGTTTTTT
d_gene: -; j_gene: TRBJ1-6; abundance: -; v_gene: TRBV30; CDR3aa: CAWRDTWASPLHF; CDR3nt: TGTGCCTGGAGAGACACCTGGGCCTCACCCCTCCACTTT
d_gene: -; j_gene: TRBJ2-7; abundance: once; v_gene: TRBV27; CDR3aa: CASSQLGRLTSYEQYF; CDR3nt: TGTGCCAGCAGCCAACTCGGCAGGCTTACATCCTACGAGCAGTACTTC
d_gene: TRBD1; j_gene: TRBJ1-1; abundance: -; v_gene: TRBV2; CDR3aa: CASSLKGQGNTEAFF; CDR3nt: TGTGCCAGCAGCTTAAAGGGACAGGGGAACACTGAAGCTTTCTTT
d_gene: -; j_gene: TRBJ1-5; abundance: -; v_gene: TRBV6-5; CDR3aa: CASRMVAGTHQPQHF; CDR3nt: TGTGCCAGCAGGATGGTGGCAGGGACACATCAGCCCCAGCATTTT
d_gene: -; j_gene: TRBJ2-2; abundance: -; v_gene: TRBV2; CDR3aa: CASSVSGGTTGELFF; CDR3nt: TGTGCCAGCAGTGTTTCAGGGGGGACCACCGGGGAGCTGTTTTTT
d_gene: TRBD1; j_gene: TRBJ1-5; abundance: -; v_gene: TRBV6-5; CDR3aa: CASRRDRGDQPQHF; CDR3nt: TGTGCCAGCAGGAGGGACAGGGGCGATCAGCCCCAGCATTTT
d_gene: -; j_gene: TRBJ1-1; abundance: -; v_gene: TRBV7-2; CDR3aa: CASSLYGGDTEAFF; CDR3nt: TGTGCCAGCAGCTTATACGGCGGGGACACTGAAGCTTTCTTT
d_gene: -; j_gene: TRBJ1-3; abundance: -; v_gene: TRBV13; CDR3aa: CASSLGLAAGNTIYF; CDR3nt: TGTGCCAGCAGCTTAGGCCTGGCCGCTGGAAACACCATATATTTT
d_gene: TRBD1; j_gene: TRBJ1-2; abundance: once; v_gene: TRBV10-3; CDR3aa: CAISGTGGGYGYTF; CDR3nt: TGTGCCATCAGTGGTACAGGGGGAGGCTATGGCTACACCTTC
d_gene: TRBD1; j_gene: TRBJ1-6; abundance: -; v_gene: TRBV28; CDR3aa: CASSSGQGRFSPLHF; CDR3nt: TGTGCCAGCAGTTCCGGACAGGGGCGCTTCTCACCCCTCCACTTT
d_gene: TRBD1; j_gene: TRBJ1-6; abundance: -; v_gene: TRBV30; CDR3aa: CAWMGQQNSPLHF; CDR3nt: TGTGCCTGGATGGGACAGCAAAATTCACCCCTCCACTTT
d_gene: -; j_gene: TRBJ1-5; abundance: -; v_gene: TRBV28; CDR3aa: CASRMSNQPQHF; CDR3nt: TGTGCCAGTCGTATGAGCAATCAGCCCCAGCATTTT
d_gene: TRBD1; j_gene: TRBJ2-5; abundance: few; v_gene: TRBV5-4; CDR3aa: CASSRRTGGLGETQYF; CDR3nt: TGTGCCAGCAGCCGGCGTACAGGGGGCCTTGGAGAGACCCAGTACTTC
d_gene: -; j_gene: TRBJ1-1; abundance: -; v_gene: TRBV5-1; CDR3aa: CASSLESGNTEAFF; CDR3nt: TGCGCCAGCAGCTTGGAATCAGGGAACACTGAAGCTTTCTTT
d_gene: TRBD1; j_gene: TRBJ1-2; abundance: -; v_gene: TRBV3-1/TRBV3-2; CDR3aa: CASSQDRGYHGYTF; CDR3nt: TGTGCCAGCAGCCAGGACAGGGGCTACCATGGCTACACCTTC
d_gene: TRBD2; j_gene: TRBJ2-7; abundance: -; v_gene: TRBV28; CDR3aa: CASLNTGGIGEQYF; CDR3nt: TGTGCCAGCCTCAACACGGGAGGTATTGGCGAGCAGTACTTC
d_gene: TRBD2; j_gene: TRBJ2-4; abundance: once; v_gene: TRBV10-2; CDR3aa: CASSGGTIAKNIQYF; CDR3nt: TGCGCCAGCAGCGGGGGGACGATAGCCAAAAACATTCAGTACTTC
d_gene: -; j_gene: TRBJ2-7; abundance: -; v_gene: TRBV19; CDR3aa: CASSPNRDTSHEQYF; CDR3nt: TGTGCCAGTAGCCCCAACCGGGACACTTCCCACGAGCAGTACTTC
d_gene: TRBD1; j_gene: TRBJ2-3; abundance: -; v_gene: TRBV29-1; CDR3aa: CSVGVAQGRPDTQYF; CDR3nt: TGCAGCGTTGGGGTCGCACAGGGGCGACCAGATACGCAGTATTTT
d_gene: -; j_gene: TRBJ2-7; abundance: -; v_gene: TRBV28; CDR3aa: CASSAGYEQYF; CDR3nt: TGTGCCAGCAGTGCGGGATACGAGCAGTACTTC
d_gene: TRBD1; j_gene: TRBJ1-6; abundance: few; v_gene: TRBV28; CDR3aa: CASRKNFRDRGSSPLHF; CDR3nt: TGTGCCAGCCGCAAAAATTTCCGGGACAGGGGCTCTTCACCCCTCCACTTT
d_gene: TRBD2; j_gene: TRBJ2-5; abundance: -; v_gene: TRBV19; CDR3aa: CASSNRGLARGETQYF; CDR3nt: TGTGCCAGTAGTAATCGAGGACTAGCGAGGGGAGAGACCCAGTACTTC
d_gene: -; j_gene: TRBJ2-5; abundance: -; v_gene: TRBV24-1; CDR3aa: CATSDYGLPQETQYF; CDR3nt: TGTGCCACCAGTGATTACGGACTACCCCAAGAGACCCAGTACTTC
d_gene: TRBD1; j_gene: TRBJ1-2; abundance: -; v_gene: TRBV5-6; CDR3aa: CASSLGRTGVEGYGYTF; CDR3nt: TGTGCCAGCAGCTTGGGCAGGACAGGGGTAGAGGGCTATGGCTACACCTTC
d_gene: TRBD2; j_gene: TRBJ2-7; abundance: -; v_gene: TRBV5-4; CDR3aa: CASSGGSSGAYEQYF; CDR3nt: TGTGCCAGCAGCGGGGGGAGTAGCGGGGCCTACGAGCAGTACTTC
d_gene: TRBD1; j_gene: TRBJ1-4; abundance: -; v_gene: TRBV5-1; CDR3aa: CASSLDGQGYEKLFF; CDR3nt: TGCGCCAGCAGCTTGGACGGACAGGGATATGAAAAACTGTTTTTT
d_gene: TRBD1; j_gene: TRBJ2-2; abundance: once; v_gene: TRBV6-2/TRBV6-3; CDR3aa: CASSYGGQSTGELFF; CDR3nt: TGTGCCAGCAGTTACGGGGGACAGAGCACCGGGGAGCTGTTTTTT
d_gene: TRBD1; j_gene: TRBJ2-5; abundance: -; v_gene: TRBV5-6; CDR3aa: CASSLTGTRTQYF; CDR3nt: TGTGCCAGCAGCCTGACAGGGACGAGGACCCAGTACTTC
d_gene: -; j_gene: TRBJ1-6; abundance: once; v_gene: TRBV7-8; CDR3aa: CASSLGGSSPLHF; CDR3nt: TGTGCCAGCAGCTTAGGCGGGAGTTCACCCCTCCACTTT
d_gene: -; j_gene: TRBJ1-1; abundance: few; v_gene: TRBV14; CDR3aa: CASSQEWSSENTEAFF; CDR3nt: TGTGCCAGCAGCCAAGAGTGGAGCTCGGAGAACACTGAAGCTTTCTTT
d_gene: -; j_gene: TRBJ2-2; abundance: -; v_gene: TRBV19; CDR3aa: CASSIDQAGPVGELFF; CDR3nt: TGTGCCAGTAGTATAGATCAGGCAGGGCCGGTCGGGGAGCTGTTTTTT
d_gene: -; j_gene: TRBJ2-2; abundance: -; v_gene: TRBV19; CDR3aa: CASSISVNTGELFF; CDR3nt: TGTGCCAGTAGTATATCAGTAAACACCGGGGAGCTGTTTTTT
d_gene: TRBD1; j_gene: TRBJ2-7; abundance: -; v_gene: TRBV28; CDR3aa: CASTPGTGRGEQYF; CDR3nt: TGTGCCAGCACCCCCGGGACAGGGCGAGGCGAGCAGTACTTC
d_gene: -; j_gene: TRBJ1-1; abundance: -; v_gene: TRBV19; CDR3aa: CASSILPAALNTEAFF; CDR3nt: TGTGCCAGTAGTATTTTGCCGGCGGCACTGAACACTGAAGCTTTCTTT
d_gene: TRBD2; j_gene: TRBJ2-5; abundance: -; v_gene: TRBV6-5; CDR3aa: CASTPLAGGETQYF; CDR3nt: TGTGCCAGCACCCCTCTAGCGGGGGGAGAGACCCAGTACTTC
d_gene: -; j_gene: TRBJ1-1; abundance: -; v_gene: TRBV7-9; CDR3aa: CASAGAEGSNTEAFF; CDR3nt: TGTGCCAGCGCTGGGGCAGAAGGTTCGAACACTGAAGCTTTCTTT
d_gene: -; j_gene: TRBJ1-4; abundance: -; v_gene: TRBV7-9; CDR3aa: CASSSSSGLRNEKLFF; CDR3nt: TGTGCCAGCAGCTCCTCCTCGGGTCTGAGGAATGAAAAACTGTTTTTT
d_gene: -; j_gene: TRBJ1-3; abundance: -; v_gene: TRBV12-3/TRBV12-4; CDR3aa: CASSMGQKNTIYF; CDR3nt: TGTGCCAGCAGTATGGGACAAAAAAACACCATATATTTT
d_gene: TRBD2; j_gene: TRBJ2-5; abundance: -; v_gene: TRBV4-1; CDR3aa: CASSQPGLVAETQYF; CDR3nt: TGCGCCAGCAGCCAACCGGGACTAGTAGCAGAGACCCAGTACTTC
d_gene: TRBD2; j_gene: TRBJ2-3; abundance: once; v_gene: TRBV4-3; CDR3aa: CASSPSLAGRSTDTQYF; CDR3nt: TGCGCCAGCAGCCCGTCATTAGCGGGGAGAAGCACAGATACGCAGTATTTT
d_gene: -; j_gene: TRBJ2-7; abundance: -; v_gene: TRBV4-1; CDR3aa: CASSQERRSSGQYF; CDR3nt: TGCGCCAGCAGCCAAGAGAGACGGAGTTCGGGGCAGTACTTC
d_gene: TRBD1; j_gene: TRBJ1-1; abundance: -; v_gene: TRBV28; CDR3aa: CASSQSGQLNTEAFF; CDR3nt: TGTGCCAGCAGCCAGTCGGGACAGCTGAACACTGAAGCTTTCTTT
d_gene: -; j_gene: TRBJ2-2; abundance: -; v_gene: TRBV3-1/TRBV3-2; CDR3aa: CASSQGTGANTGELFF; CDR3nt: TGTGCCAGCAGCCAAGGCACGGGGGCGAACACCGGGGAGCTGTTTTTT
d_gene: TRBD1; j_gene: TRBJ2-1; abundance: -; v_gene: TRBV18; CDR3aa: CASSTGQGAYNEQFF; CDR3nt: TGTGCCAGCTCAACGGGACAGGGGGCCTACAATGAGCAGTTCTTC
d_gene: TRBD1; j_gene: TRBJ1-2; abundance: once; v_gene: TRBV28; CDR3aa: CASSFRDRGPWYGYTF; CDR3nt: TGTGCCAGCAGTTTTAGGGACAGGGGCCCCTGGTACGGCTACACCTTC